A selection of T cell receptor beta chains follows, all from one sample in a study of cytomegalovirus exposure and HLA in healthy donors. TCRdb's table, derived via immunoSEQ multiplex PCR, lists solely in-frame clones and lacks some. This sample carries 150,000 to 200,000 clones, approximately 9.5% of them seen once, and the ten largest clones take over 1%. Sequenced sample: PBMCs. All receptors come from a woman aged 25 to 39 in good health and CMV-seropositive. CDR3s include the opening cysteine and the closing phenylalanine or tryptophan. Size tells how often a clone was seen (once, few, many) or the class of an expanded clone, and some rows leave it out.

size	V	J	CDR3
-	TRBV2	TRBJ1-5	CASSWTAPSNQPQHF
-	TRBV4-1	TRBJ2-2	CASSQRPGMNTGELFF
-	TRBV18	TRBJ1-4	CASSPQGRVEKLFF
few	TRBV5-8	TRBJ1-5	CASSLYGGARNQPQHF
few	TRBV7-2	TRBJ2-1	CASSADRGSYNEQFF
few	TRBV25-1	TRBJ2-2	CASSEFETTPREPGELFF
-	TRBV2	TRBJ1-4	CASSEMGGSEKLFF
few	TRBV6-5	TRBJ2-1	CASSSHRGSSYNEQFF
-	TRBV25-1	TRBJ2-2	CASSEQGAGAGELFF
few	TRBV18	TRBJ2-2	CASSPQGAGELFF
-	TRBV2	TRBJ2-3	CASRDRAPSRYF
-	TRBV2	TRBJ2-7	CASSNQLAGVVTYEQYF
-	TRBV9	TRBJ1-4	CASSTYSGKDEKLFF
-	TRBV5-6	TRBJ2-7	CASSFGGGYEQYF
few	TRBV6-4	TRBJ2-2	CASRSGLNTGELFF
-	TRBV7-9	TRBJ1-5	CASSFRGRGVQPQHF
-	TRBV11-2	TRBJ2-3	CASSLERGIDTQYF
few	TRBV13	TRBJ2-7	CASSPPSSGKTYEQYF
-	TRBV11-2	TRBJ2-7	CASSFEAYEQYF
-	TRBV6-1	TRBJ2-2	CASTGRALTGELFF
-	TRBV7-8	TRBJ2-1	CASSLGGLIFDEQFF
few	TRBV4-2	TRBJ1-1	CASTHPSIIRDRDPRGMNTEAFF
few	TRBV19	TRBJ1-1	CASSDRDRDEAFF
few	TRBV5-5	TRBJ2-3	CASSSEYTDTQYF
-	TRBV18	TRBJ1-4	CASSPYPGQGRFNEKLFF
few	TRBV2	TRBJ2-7	CASTGDRRGRPYYEQYF
-	TRBV5-6	TRBJ2-1	CASSLVGASVNEQFF
-	TRBV12-5	TRBJ2-6	CASGRSGANVLTF
-	TRBV5-1	TRBJ2-7	CASSFIPGLASYEQYF
-	TRBV5-4	TRBJ2-2	CASSLERPGELFF
few	TRBV7-9	TRBJ2-2	CASSSPRLAGPNTGELFF
few	TRBV6-1	TRBJ2-1	CASTEGIALYNEQFF
few	TRBV5-6	TRBJ2-7	CASSPEGRSYEQYF
-	TRBV13	TRBJ2-1	CASSSSPRGEQFF
few	TRBV5-1	TRBJ2-7	CASSSTAGEQYF
few	TRBV5-8	TRBJ2-1	CASSLGLAGRNEQFF
-	TRBV7-2	TRBJ1-5	CASSLAGQPQHF
few	TRBV10-1	TRBJ2-2	CASSGPGLAGRAGELFF
-	TRBV5-6	TRBJ1-2	CASSLDRGQYGYTF
few	TRBV20-1	TRBJ1-2	CSAIGRGGYTF
-	TRBV6-1	TRBJ1-2	CASSERGTSGYTF
-	TRBV9	TRBJ2-1	CASSSRTSYNEQFF
few	TRBV5-8	TRBJ1-5	CASSLKMGASNQPQHF
-	TRBV5-1	TRBJ1-2	CASSPAFDRYNGYTF
-	TRBV19	TRBJ2-7	CASSIEARNFYEQYF